Below, 25 T cell receptor beta chains from the same sample are listed, as sequenced in a study of cytomegalovirus exposure and HLA in healthy donors. Primers for the PCR totalled 60 Vbeta and 13 Jbeta. This table comes from immunoSEQ multiplex PCR, and its TCRdb copy is limited to in-frame clones, with some not included. This table has 140,000 to 150,000 clones, less than 10% appearing once. Sequencing used PBMCs. The receptors were sampled from a male donor in good health and CMV-seronegative.

The genes are TRBV5-1 and TRBJ2-7; the match to TRBD2 covers 9 bases. Per germline, CDR1 SGHRS and CDR2 YFSETQ. V shed 0 bases, J shed 2 bases, and the junction held 6 bases outside the gene matches. The CDR3 runs to 16 residues. The CDR3 DNA follows: TGCGCCAGCAGCTTGGTAGGAACTAGCGGGCCCTACGAGCAGTACTTC. Translation gives CASSLVGTSGPYEQYF.

Only a few counts were recorded for this clone. The rearrangement links TRBV7-9 to TRBJ1-1; 7 nucleotides align to TRBD1. Trimming took 5 bases from V and 1 from J; bases not matched to a gene: 4. Germline V lookup: CDR1 SEHNR, CDR2 FQNEAQ (reference sequence). The CDR3 spans 14 residues. CDR3 coding DNA: TGTGCCAGCAGCGCCAGACAGGGGAACACTGAAGCTTTCTTT. Protein sequence: CASSARQGNTEAFF.

This clone has more than one count but fewer than ten. The chain couples TRBV29-1 to TRBJ2-3; 9 bases align to TRBD2. Germline V gene data show CDR1 as SQVTM and CDR2 as ANQGSEA. J was trimmed by 6 bases and V by 1 base; bases with no gene match: 5. The CDR3 spans 14 residues. CDR3 nucleotide sequence: TGCAGCGTTGAAGGTCTAGCGGGGTACGATACGCAGTATTTT. This codes for CSVEGLAGYDTQYF.

The table lists this clone with a few counts. The rearrangement joins TRBV4-3 to TRBJ1-2; D gene ambiguous. Germline V CDR1 and CDR2: LGHNA, YSLEER. The CDR3 consists of 11 residues. With 9 bases removed from V and 4 bases from J, the gap between germline ends came to 9 bases. The CDR3 spells CARIPLYGYTF. CDR3 DNA sequence: TGCGCCAGAATCCCTCTCTATGGCTACACCTTC.

CDR3 sequence: CASSQEAYGGAYEQFF. The DNA for the CDR3 is TGCGCCAGCAGCCAAGAAGCTTACGGGGGGGCCTATGAGCAGTTCTTC. The J gene is TRBJ2-1, the V gene TRBV4-3; 8 bases map to TRBD2. Germline V gene sequence: CDR1 LGHNA, CDR2 YSLEER. Trimming removed 0 bases from V and 8 bases from J; junction bases left unmatched: 9. The CDR3 consists of 16 residues.

This clone was seen a handful of times. The V call is TRBV5-4, the J call TRBJ1-2; no definite D call. The CDR3 sequence is 13 residues long. V lost 1 base and J lost 2, with 6 bases in between. CDR1 SGHNT and CDR2 YYREEE come from the germline V gene (reference sequence). The CDR3 DNA reads as TGTGCCAGCAGCTTGAAACAGAACTATGGCTACACCTTC. It is translated as CASSLKQNYGYTF.

This clone has a handful of counts. The gene calls are TRBV4-3 and TRBJ2-1; perhaps TRBD2 as D (5 bases). V lost 4 bases and J 2 bases, leaving 15 bases between the germline ends. The CDR3 covers 16 residues. Germline lookup yields CDR1 LGHNA and CDR2 YSLEER. DNA for the CDR3: TGCGCCAGCAGCCGAGCTCACGGGGTACCCTACAATGAGCAGTTCTTC. Translating gives CASSRAHGVPYNEQFF.

This clone was detected a few times. V gene TRBV27 combines with J gene TRBJ2-7; possible D gene TRBD1, 6 bases. In germline, CDR1 is MNHEY, CDR2 SMNVEV (reference sequence). The V end was cut by 4 bases, the J end by 2 bases, with 12 bases between. This CDR3 spans 14 amino acids. The CDR3 coding sequence is TGTGCCAGCAGTTGGGCCGGGACAACCTACGAGCAGTACTTC. It codes for CASSWAGTTYEQYF.

The CDR3: CASSLEGGGGDTQYF. The CDR3 nucleotides read TGTGCCAGCAGCTTAGAGGGCGGGGGGGGAGATACGCAGTATTTT. This chain joins TRBV7-2 and TRBJ2-3; 9 bases fit TRBD2. Trimming took 1 base from V and 5 from J; bases not matched to a gene: 4. This CDR3 has 15 residues. The germline V gene has CDR1 SGHTA and CDR2 FQGNSA.

This clone was seen only a few times. V and J are TRBV9 and TRBJ2-1, with 8 nucleotides matching TRBD1. Losses at the gene ends were 3 bases for V and 1 base for J; bases not matched to a gene: 3. The CDR3 spans 15 residues. Germline V lookup: CDR1 SGDLS, CDR2 YYNGEE. The CDR3 DNA sequence: TGTGCCAGCAGCGCTCAGGGGGCGTCCTACAATGAGCAGTTCTTC. This encodes CASSAQGASYNEQFF.

This chain uses TRBV7-2 with TRBJ1-1; TRBD1 aligns across 7 bases. The V and J ends lost 5 bases and 5 bases, in that order; junction bases with no gene match: 11. CDR1 is SGHTA, CDR2 FQGNSA, per germline. This CDR3 comprises 15 residues. The CDR3 region has the DNA TGTGCCAGCAGCCCTACAGGGGTCCCAACTACTGAAGCTTTCTTT. As protein: CASSPTGVPTTEAFF. Full variable domain (rest looked up from reference TRBV7-2 and TRBJ1-1): GAGVSQSPSNKVTEKGKDVELRCDPISGHTALYWYRQSLGQGLEFLIYFQGNSAPDKSGLPSDRFSAERTGGSVSTLTIQRTQQEDSAVYLCASSPTGVPTTEAFFGQGTRLTVV.

This clone was counted between two and nine times. This rearrangement joins TRBV10-3 to TRBJ2-7; possibly TRBD2 for D (6 bases). V shed 6 bases and J shed 3 bases, with 12 bases lying between them. Looked up from germline, CDR1 is ENHRY and CDR2 is SYGVKD. The CDR3 consists of 13 residues. The CDR3: CAIRGGVFYEQYF. The CDR3 coding sequence is TGTGCCATCAGGGGAGGTGTTTTCTACGAGCAGTACTTC.

This clone has just a few counts. The chain links TRBV7-9 to TRBJ2-2; 10 nucleotides line up with TRBD2. Trimming removed 8 bases from V and 6 bases from J; junction bases left unmatched: 6. The germline V gene has CDR1 SEHNR and CDR2 FQNEAQ (reference sequence). The CDR3 length is 14 residues. This CDR3 reads CASRLAGASGELFF. As DNA, the CDR3 is TGTGCCAGCCGTCTAGCGGGAGCCTCCGGGGAGCTGTTTTTT.

This clone has just a few counts. The chain uses TRBV7-8 and TRBJ1-2; 9 bases agree with TRBD1. V trimming: 4 bases; J trimming: 8 bases; junction bases outside the gene matches: 8. The V gene's germline CDR1 is SGHVS and CDR2 FQNEAQ. The length of the CDR3 is 14 residues. This chain's CDR3 is CASSSGTGREGYTF. CDR3 bases: TGTGCCAGCAGCTCGGGGACAGGGAGGGAGGGCTACACCTTC.

In its sample, this clone was seen a few times. The CDR3 here is CATSRDLGGSYEQYF. Written as DNA, the CDR3 is TGTGCCACCAGCAGAGATCTGGGGGGCTCCTACGAGCAGTACTTC. This chain connects TRBV15 to TRBJ2-7; tentative D call: TRBD2 (6 bases). V lost 0 bases to trimming and J lost 0 bases, with 9 bases between them. The CDR3 extends over 15 amino acids. The germline V gene has CDR1 LNHNV and CDR2 YYDKDF (reference sequence).

This clone appeared a few times. The J gene is TRBJ2-2, the V gene TRBV6-1, with no clear D. Trimming stripped 1 base from V and 3 bases from J, with 3 bases between. The CDR3 runs 13 residues. Germline V gene lookup returns CDR1 MNHNS and CDR2 SASEGT. The CDR3 region has the DNA TGTGCCAGCAGTGAAGTATACACCGGGGAGCTGTTTTTT. This sequence encodes CASSEVYTGELFF.

The chain employs TRBV7-9 and TRBJ1-4; tentative D call: TRBD1 (6 bases). Per germline, CDR1 SEHNR and CDR2 FQNEAQ (reference sequence). This CDR3 is built from 13 residues. V was trimmed by 6 bases and J by 8 bases, leaving 13 bases between them. DNA for the CDR3: TGTGCCAGCAGATCGAAGGGGGGGGAAAAACTGTTTTTT. Translation gives CASRSKGGEKLFF.

This clone was seen a handful of times. The chain recombines TRBV7-9 with TRBJ1-2, with D perhaps matching TRBD1 (6 bases). Germline CDR1 is SEHNR and CDR2 is FQNEAQ (reference sequence). With 1 base removed from V and 4 bases from J, the gap between germline ends came to 13 bases. The CDR3 is made up of 15 amino acids. CDR3 DNA sequence: TGTGCCAGCAGCTTAGTCGGGGGGCTAGGCTATGGCTACACCTTC. The encoded protein is CASSLVGGLGYGYTF.

A few counts support this clone. This chain joins TRBV5-6 and TRBJ2-5; 7 nucleotides line up with TRBD1. The J call may be incorrect, as the DNA end agrees better with TRBJ2-7. The CDR3 extends over 15 amino acids. Germline assignment: CDR1 SGHDT and CDR2 YYEEEE. The CDR3 DNA follows: TGTGCCAGCAGCCCAACCACAGGGGCCGTTAACGAGCAGTACTTC. Encoded protein: CASSPTTGAVNEQYF.

The chain uses TRBV27 and TRBJ2-2, with unresolved D. CDR1 is MNHEY, CDR2 SMNVEV, per germline (reference sequence). The V end lost 3 bases, the J end lost 5 bases, and 7 bases lay between the germline ends. The CDR3 runs to 13 residues. CDR3 loop: CASSFFLTGELFF. In DNA form, the CDR3 reads TGTGCCAGCAGTTTCTTCTTAACCGGGGAGCTGTTTTTT.

This clone occurred a few times. The chain carries TRBV6-5 and TRBJ1-4, with 10 nucleotides matching TRBD1. The CDR3 contains 14 residues. V shed 6 bases, J shed 7 bases, and the junction held 5 bases outside the gene matches. Germline V CDR1 and CDR2: MNHEY, SVGAGI. CDR3 bases: TGTGCCAGCAGCCAGGACAGGGGGGTTGAAAAACTGTTTTTT. Amino acid sequence: CASSQDRGVEKLFF.

A few counts support this clone. Its ends do not fully match the called genes, so a read error is possible. The chain employs TRBV19 and TRBJ2-2; the D gene is possibly TRBD2 (6 bases). The CDR3 is made up of 15 amino acids. Germline CDR1 LNHDA, CDR2 SQIVND (reference sequence). The CDR3 is CASKGGTSPTRELFF. CDR3 nucleotides: TGTGCCAGTAAAGGAGGGACTTCCCCCACCAGGGAGCTGTTTTTT.

The chain combines TRBV7-9 with TRBJ1-6; D remains ambiguous. This CDR3 is built from 14 residues. The germline gives CDR1 SEHNR, CDR2 FQNEAQ (reference sequence). V gave up 3 bases and J gave up 10 bases, with 13 bases separating them. This CDR3 is CASSFKRYPSPLHF. CDR3 sequence (DNA): TGTGCCAGCAGCTTCAAACGGTATCCATCACCCCTCCACTTT.

This clone appeared a few times. CDR3: CASSQGFTPMNTEAFF. DNA of the CDR3: TGCGCCAGCAGCCAAGGCTTTACACCGATGAACACTGAAGCTTTCTTT. The V call is TRBV4-3, the J call TRBJ1-1; D unclear. V was shortened by 1 base and J by 0 bases, with 12 bases between the two germline ends. The germline V gene encodes CDR1 LGHNA and CDR2 YSLEER. There are 16 residues in the CDR3.

This chain uses TRBV28 with TRBJ2-1; 15 bases match TRBD2. This CDR3 contains 19 residues. Germline loops: CDR1 MDHEN, CDR2 SYDVKM. The trim removed 5 bases at V and 0 bases at J, leaving 8 bases unmatched. The CDR3 DNA reads as TGTGCCAGCAGTCCGGGGACTAGCGGGAGGTGGGGCTCCTACAATGAGCAGTTCTTC. Translating gives CASSPGTSGRWGSYNEQFF. The variable domain in full, with the rest retrieved from reference TRBV28 and TRBJ2-1, is DVKVTQSSRYLVKRTGEKVFLECVQDMDHENMFWYRQDPGLGLRLIYFSYDVKMKEKGDIPEGYSVSREKKERFSLILESASTNQTSMYLCASSPGTSGRWGSYNEQFFGPGTRLTVL.